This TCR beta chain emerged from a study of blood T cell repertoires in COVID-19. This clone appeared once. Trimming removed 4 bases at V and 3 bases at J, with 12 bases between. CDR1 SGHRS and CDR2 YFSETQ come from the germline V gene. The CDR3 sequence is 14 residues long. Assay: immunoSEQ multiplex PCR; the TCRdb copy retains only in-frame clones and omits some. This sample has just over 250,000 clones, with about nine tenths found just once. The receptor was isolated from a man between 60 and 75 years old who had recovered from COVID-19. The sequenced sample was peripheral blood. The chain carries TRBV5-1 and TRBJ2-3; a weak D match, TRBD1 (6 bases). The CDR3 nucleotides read TGCGCCAGCAGCCCCACCGACAGGACAGATACGCAGTATTTT. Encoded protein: CASSPTDRTDTQYF.